The 5 T cell receptor beta chains given below trace back to one sample, sequenced in a study of cytomegalovirus exposure and HLA in healthy donors (TCRdb year 2017). To prepare the library, the immunoSEQ multiplex PCR assay was applied. A mixture of 60 forward primers for TCR Vbeta segments and 13 reverse primers for TCR Jbeta segments was used in the multiplex PCR. The table comes from immuneACCESS by way of TCRdb, which keeps in-frame sequences with V and J called. Part of the clones is missing from these tables; in studies checked, under half for an unresolved V gene and the rest for unknown reasons. In all, the sample holds 95,000 to 150,000 clones, and around two thirds of those were seen once. The ten largest clones take up 4% to 5.5% of the sample. Sequenced input: PBMCs. The receptors were sampled from a man aged 55 to 70 in good health and CMV-seropositive.

The table lists this clone with a count of one. The genes are TRBV6-1 and TRBJ1-5; no reliable D call. The CDR3 runs to 15 residues. V was trimmed by 8 bases and J by 2 bases, leaving 16 bases between them. Germline V gene sequence: CDR1 MNHNS, CDR2 SASEGT. DNA of the CDR3: TGTGCCAGCGGGGAGCGAGTCGCGGGCAATCAGCCCCAGCATTTT. It yields the protein CASGERVAGNQPQHF.

The J gene is TRBJ1-2, the V gene TRBV28, with 7 bases aligning to TRBD1. Germline CDR1 is MDHEN and CDR2 is SYDVKM. V lost 3 bases, J lost 8 bases, and 9 bases stayed unmatched. The CDR3 runs to 14 residues. The CDR3 region is CASSFRQGYYGYTF. The CDR3 DNA is TGTGCCAGCAGTTTCCGACAGGGATATTACGGCTACACCTTC.

The chain carries TRBV4-2 and TRBJ1-4; weak D call: TRBD1 (6 bases). The V end lost 0 bases, the J end lost 14 bases, and 19 bases lay between the germline ends. Germline V lookup: CDR1 LGHNA, CDR2 YNFKEQ. CDR3 length equals 15 residues. The CDR3 bases are TGTGCCAGCAGCCAAGATTTCGGACAGAGCCCCAGGCTGTTTTTT. Amino acids: CASSQDFGQSPRLFF.

The chain combines TRBV28 with TRBJ1-1, with D tentatively TRBD1 (6 bases). The CDR3 is made up of 16 amino acids. In germline, CDR1 is MDHEN, CDR2 SYDVKM. Trimming cost V 5 bases and J 1 base, with 17 bases left between them. The CDR3 DNA is TGTGCCAGCAGTCTTGGGGACACATACACGAACACTGAAGCTTTCTTT. Its protein is CASSLGDTYTNTEAFF.

V is TRBV5-1 and J is TRBJ2-2; the D gene is possibly TRBD1 (5 bases). CDR1 and CDR2 from the germline V gene are SGHRS and YFSETQ. V was shortened by 0 bases and J by 7 bases, with 13 bases between the two germline ends. This CDR3 is built from 15 residues. CDR3 loop: CASSLARVDIGELFF. In DNA form, the CDR3 reads TGCGCCAGCAGCTTGGCCCGAGTGGACATCGGGGAGCTGTTTTTT.